The entry below describes one T cell receptor (beta chain). Its antigen is not identified. Researchers ran the PCR with 60 Vbeta and 13 Jbeta primers. Clones were sequenced by immunoSEQ multiplex PCR, and TCRdb holds only the in-frame ones, with some missing. The data show about 110,000 clones, less than 85% seen once. There are 14 residues in the CDR3. Germline assignment: CDR1 MNHEY and CDR2 SMNVEV (reference sequence). Trimming removed 5 bases from V and 3 bases from J; junction bases left unmatched: 3. This record belongs to a study of cytomegalovirus exposure and HLA in healthy donors. Study-wide results and caveats: Trimming of TCR beta V- and J-genes showed a link, identified in a later analysis, to a missense DCLRE1C variant. Excluded: some indistinguishable V segments such as TRBV6-2 and TRBV6-3. The likely origin of a cluster of highly shared sequence variants was a sequencing artifact.

The receptor was isolated from a woman aged 40 to 50 in good health and CMV-seropositive. V usage is TRBV27 and J usage is TRBJ1-4; 7 nucleotides match TRBD1. The source material was PBMCs. The CDR3 sequence is CASSPDRANEKLFF. CDR3 nucleotides: TGTGCCAGCAGTCCAGACAGGGCTAATGAAAAACTGTTTTTT.